This TCR beta chain emerged from a study of regulatory T cells in long-lasting Graves disease. Study outcomes and limitations: Whereas 900 to 1,000 public clonotypes were shared by new patients, persistent patients shared more, at a few thousand.

Construction of TCR beta libraries relied on iRepertoire HTBI primers and on Arm-PCR targeting CDR3 regions. One entry per CDR3 protein results from TCRdb running MiXCR on the multiplex PCR reads. Found here are a few hundred thousand distinct CDR3 sequences, 12% of them singletons; the top ten hold about 20%. The germline V and J ends were trimmed by 6 bases and 4 bases, with 11 bases remaining between them. This CDR3 has 13 amino acids. CDR1 is SGHTA, CDR2 FQGNSA, per germline. This clonotype was picked up many times. Its antigen is currently unknown. Time point noted: newly diagnosed GD, antithyroid drugs for less than 3 months. The TCR library was made from RNA extracted from PBMCs. These data also featured in a second study, about T cells in Graves' hyperthyroidism and ophthalmopathy. That report adds: Blood also held most thyroid clonotypes expanded beyond 0.001. Ophthalmopathy was predicted by the model a median of 6.5 months ahead of onset.

V usage is TRBV7-2 and J usage is TRBJ2-3; D not resolved. The material sequenced was peripheral blood mononuclear cells (PBMCs), taken at new diagnosis, from a patient treated with antithyroid drugs. This clonotype originated in a woman aged 18 to 35 with Graves disease. The CDR3 protein is CASSPTYADTQYF. The DNA for the CDR3 is TGTGCCAGCAGTCCAACATACGCAGATACGCAGTATTTT.